The rows below give T cell receptor beta chains drawn from one sample of a study of blood T cell repertoires in COVID-19. TCRdb's copy holds only in-frame clones and misses some; the assay was immunoSEQ multiplex PCR. The profile covers approximately 240,000 clones, with approximately 83% appearing a single time and 1.3% taken by the ten largest. Material for sequencing was PBMCs or T cells enriched from blood (not recorded which). These receptors were obtained from a woman aged 40 to 49 with acute COVID-19. Both conserved end residues are part of each CDR3. D genes are given only for firm matches. Size values are once, few and many counts, or a class for expanded clones, and some rows have none.

d_call | j_call | v_call | clone_size | cdr3_aa | cdr3_nt
TRBD2 | TRBJ2-1 | TRBV10-2 | NA | CASGGLESNEQFF | TGCGCCAGCGGGGGACTAGAGTCAAATGAGCAGTTCTTC
NA | TRBJ2-7 | TRBV7-8 | NA | CASSQHTYEQYF | TGTGCCAGCAGCCAGCATACCTACGAGCAGTACTTC
TRBD1 | TRBJ2-7 | TRBV18 | NA | CASSPRQGNSYEQYF | TGTGCCAGCTCTCCCCGACAGGGTAACTCCTACGAGCAGTACTTC
TRBD1 | TRBJ2-5 | TRBV5-4 | NA | CASSLALTGGGETQYF | TGTGCCAGCAGCTTGGCCTTGACAGGGGGTGGAGAGACCCAGTACTTC
NA | TRBJ2-7 | TRBV30 | NA | CAWSVLGVGGEQYF | TGTGCCTGGAGTGTACTTGGTGTGGGGGGTGAGCAGTACTTC
TRBD1 | TRBJ1-4 | TRBV18 | NA | CASSPGQSEKLFF | TGTGCCAGCTCACCGGGACAGAGTGAAAAACTGTTTTTT
NA | TRBJ1-5 | TRBV6-6 | NA | CASLMRNPTNQPQHF | TGTGCCAGCCTTATGAGGAATCCGACTAATCAGCCCCAGCATTTT
TRBD1 | TRBJ1-6 | TRBV6-5 | NA | CASRRSGTDNSPLHF | TGTGCCAGCAGGCGATCCGGGACAGATAATTCACCCCTCCACTTT
NA | TRBJ1-2 | TRBV27 | NA | CASSLSRGNYGYTF | TGTGCCAGCAGTTTATCTAGGGGGAACTATGGCTACACCTTC
NA | TRBJ2-1 | TRBV11-3 | once | CASSLEGGTYNEQFF | TGTGCCAGCAGCTTAGAGGGGGGAACCTACAATGAGCAGTTCTTC
NA | TRBJ2-6 | TRBV15 | once | CATSRDLFGANVLTF | TGTGCCACCAGCAGAGACCTCTTCGGGGCCAACGTCCTGACTTTC
NA | TRBJ2-2 | TRBV7-2 | NA | CASSFSGGAGELFF | TGTGCCAGCAGCTTCTCCGGGGGTGCCGGGGAGCTGTTTTTT
NA | TRBJ1-5 | TRBV2 | few | CASSDDSYSNQPQHF | TGTGCCAGCAGTGATGACAGCTATAGCAATCAGCCCCAGCATTTT
TRBD1 | TRBJ2-7 | TRBV4-1 | NA | CASSQAPGQIYEQYF | TGCGCCAGCAGCCAAGCTCCGGGACAGATATACGAGCAGTACTTC
NA | TRBJ2-7 | TRBV7-9 | NA | CASRGTFYEQYF | TGTGCCAGCAGGGGGACTTTCTACGAGCAGTACTTC
TRBD1 | TRBJ1-2 | TRBV24-1 | NA | CATSDLTGAGYTF | TGTGCCACCAGTGATCTCACAGGGGCCGGCTACACCTTC
NA | TRBJ2-5 | TRBV5-5 | once | CASSWASLPSETQYF | TGTGCCAGCAGTTGGGCCAGCCTCCCTTCAGAGACCCAGTACTTC
TRBD1 | TRBJ1-4 | TRBV5-1 | NA | CASTGTDEKLFF | TGCGCCAGCACCGGGACAGATGAAAAACTGTTTTTT
NA | TRBJ1-1 | TRBV9 | NA | CAPTQKGGQGLHTEAFF | TGTGCCCCGACGCAGAAAGGTGGGCAGGGGTTGCACACTGAAGCTTTCTTT
NA | TRBJ1-1 | TRBV5-4 | NA | CASSLVVGGDTEAFF | TGTGCCAGCAGCTTGGTCGTAGGGGGGGACACTGAAGCTTTCTTT
NA | TRBJ1-1 | TRBV5-1 | NA | CASSFVPKGLGTEAFF | TGCGCCAGCAGTTTCGTGCCGAAGGGGTTGGGAACTGAAGCTTTCTTT
NA | TRBJ1-2 | TRBV15 | NA | CATSTPPDNSGYTF | TGTGCCACCAGCACCCCGCCGGACAATAGTGGCTACACCTTC
NA | TRBJ1-2 | TRBV9 | NA | CASSVEDTLYGYTF | TGTGCCAGCAGCGTAGAGGACACTCTCTATGGCTACACCTTC
NA | TRBJ1-1 | TRBV9 | NA | CASSVRPGTFPRSEAFF | TGTGCCAGCAGCGTTCGCCCGGGAACTTTCCCTCGCAGTGAAGCTTTCTTT
TRBD1 | TRBJ1-4 | TRBV5-5 | NA | CASSPWGYRGQNEKLFF | TGTGCCAGCAGTCCGTGGGGTTACAGGGGGCAAAATGAAAAACTGTTTTTT
TRBD1 | TRBJ2-6 | TRBV5-6 | once | CASSLAGQGASGANVLTF | TGTGCCAGCAGCTTGGCGGGACAGGGGGCTTCTGGGGCCAACGTCCTGACTTTC
NA | TRBJ1-2 | TRBV7-2 | NA | CASSLASAGFGYTF | TGTGCCAGCAGCTTAGCCTCGGCAGGGTTTGGCTACACCTTC
TRBD2 | TRBJ2-3 | TRBV27 | NA | CASSPVGGGLIADTQYF | TGTGCCAGCAGTCCCGTCGGGGGGGGACTCATCGCTGATACGCAGTATTTT
NA | TRBJ1-5 | TRBV6-2/TRBV6-3 | NA | CASSNGGTPSNQPQHF | TGTGCCAGCAGCAACGGGGGGACACCTAGCAATCAGCCCCAGCATTTT
TRBD1 | TRBJ2-3 | TRBV11-3 | NA | CASSLVQGGTDTQYF | TGTGCCAGCAGCTTAGTCCAGGGGGGCACAGATACGCAGTATTTT
NA | TRBJ1-3 | TRBV4-1 | NA | CASSQGQGAGGNTIYF | TGCGCCAGCAGCCAAGGTCAAGGGGCCGGTGGAAACACCATATATTTT
TRBD1 | TRBJ2-7 | TRBV4-2 | NA | CASSQEEGQGLHEQYF | TGTGCCAGCAGCCAAGAAGAGGGACAGGGTCTACACGAGCAGTACTTC
NA | TRBJ1-5 | TRBV18 | few | CASSQAARNQPQHF | TGTGCCAGCTCACAAGCCGCCCGGAATCAGCCCCAGCATTTT
NA | TRBJ1-1 | TRBV19 | NA | CASSPGVVGTEAFF | TGTGCCAGTAGTCCAGGGGTTGTCGGCACTGAAGCTTTCTTT
NA | TRBJ1-1 | TRBV3-1/TRBV3-2 | NA | CASSQDMQTEAFF | TGTGCCAGCAGCCAAGACATGCAGACTGAAGCTTTCTTT
NA | TRBJ2-3 | TRBV7-2 | NA | CASSEGVVSSTDTQYF | TGTGCCAGCAGCGAGGGGGTCGTTTCTAGCACAGATACGCAGTATTTT
TRBD1 | TRBJ1-2 | TRBV5-8 | NA | CASRPTGDYGYTF | TGTGCCAGCAGACCGACAGGGGACTATGGCTACACCTTC
NA | TRBJ2-7 | TRBV9 | once | CASSPGEPYHEQYF | TGTGCCAGCAGCCCTGGTGAGCCATACCACGAGCAGTACTTC
TRBD1 | TRBJ1-5 | TRBV28 | NA | CASSSPGTGGQPQHF | TGTGCCAGCAGTTCCCCCGGGACAGGGGGTCAGCCCCAGCATTTT
TRBD1 | TRBJ2-7 | TRBV19 | NA | CASSNLDRGDHEQYF | TGTGCCAGTAGTAACCTGGACAGGGGAGACCACGAGCAGTACTTC
TRBD2 | TRBJ2-2 | TRBV2 | NA | CASRSGDNTGELFF | TGTGCCAGCCGTAGCGGGGATAACACCGGGGAGCTGTTTTTT
NA | TRBJ2-2 | TRBV5-1 | NA | CASSLSLQGSTGELFF | TGCGCCAGCAGCTTGTCCTTACAGGGAAGTACCGGGGAGCTGTTTTTT
NA | TRBJ1-2 | TRBV9 | NA | CASSPDSLLDYGYTF | TGTGCCAGCAGCCCTGACAGTTTACTTGACTATGGCTACACCTTC
NA | TRBJ1-1 | TRBV5-5 | NA | CASSPVDTSNTEAFF | TGTGCCAGCAGCCCGGTGGACACTTCGAACACTGAAGCTTTCTTT
NA | TRBJ1-5 | TRBV7-2 | NA | CASSRAGQPQHF | TGTGCCAGCAGCCGCGCAGGACAGCCCCAGCATTTT
TRBD1 | TRBJ1-2 | TRBV5-1 | NA | CASSPTGDYGYTF | TGCGCCAGCAGCCCGACAGGGGACTATGGCTACACCTTC
TRBD2 | TRBJ2-7 | TRBV7-9 | once | CASSRTTQPGLAEDSTYEQYF | TGTGCCAGCAGCAGAACAACCCAACCGGGACTAGCGGAAGACTCCACCTACGAGCAGTACTTC
TRBD1 | TRBJ2-1 | TRBV6-5 | once | CASSLDRGPYNEQFF | TGTGCCAGCAGTCTAGACAGGGGGCCCTACAATGAGCAGTTCTTC
TRBD2 | TRBJ2-5 | TRBV18 | NA | CASSRDAGGQETQYF | TGTGCCAGCTCGCGGGACGCGGGGGGACAAGAGACCCAGTACTTC
NA | TRBJ1-1 | TRBV7-9 | NA | CASSRGDRTEAFF | TGTGCCAGCAGCCGGGGGGATCGGACTGAAGCTTTCTTT
NA | TRBJ1-3 | TRBV7-9 | NA | CASSFTIPPGNTIYF | TGTGCCAGCAGCTTCACAATACCCCCAGGCAACACCATATATTTT
NA | TRBJ1-2 | TRBV7-2 | few | CASTFGQYYGYTF | TGTGCCAGCACCTTCGGACAGTACTATGGCTACACCTTC
NA | TRBJ1-2 | TRBV2 | NA | CASSEGFTANYGYTF | TGTGCCAGCAGTGAAGGATTCACAGCTAACTATGGCTACACCTTC
NA | TRBJ1-4 | TRBV5-1 | NA | CASHDGGAEKLFF | TGCGCCAGCCACGATGGAGGAGCCGAAAAACTGTTTTTT